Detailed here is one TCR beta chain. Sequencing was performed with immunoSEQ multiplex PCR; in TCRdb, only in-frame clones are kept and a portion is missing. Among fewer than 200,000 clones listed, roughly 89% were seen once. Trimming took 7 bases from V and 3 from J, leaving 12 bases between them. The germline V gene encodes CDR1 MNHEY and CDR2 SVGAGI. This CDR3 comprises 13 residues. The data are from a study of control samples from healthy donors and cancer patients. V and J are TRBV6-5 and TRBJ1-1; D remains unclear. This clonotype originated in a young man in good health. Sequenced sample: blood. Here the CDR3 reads CASKLIRDTEAFF. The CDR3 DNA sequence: TGTGCCAGCAAGCTGATCCGGGACACTGAAGCTTTCTTT.